The 22 T cell receptor beta chains below were found in one sample sequenced in a study of cytomegalovirus exposure and HLA in healthy donors (dated by TCRdb to about 2017). Libraries were prepared through the immunoSEQ multiplex PCR assay. For the multiplex PCR, a mixture combining 60 forward primers for TCR Vbeta segments and 13 reverse primers for TCR Jbeta segments was used. TCRdb limited this immuneACCESS table to in-frame rearrangements with V and J called. A share of clones is missing; checked studies link under half to unresolved V genes, and the rest is unexplained. The sample table shows about 170,000 clones, and approximately 79% are seen once. The ten top clones hold around 6.9% of the sample. Sequencing input: PBMCs. The receptors stem from a man aged 35 to 55 in good health and CMV-seropositive.

The chain recombines TRBV29-1 with TRBJ1-2; TRBD1 agrees at 8 bases. This CDR3 is built from 12 residues. V lost 5 bases and J lost 7; bases outside the gene matches: 6. Germline V gives CDR1 SQVTM, CDR2 ANQGSEA. CDR3 sequence reads: CSVSDRVGGYTF. The CDR3 DNA is TGCAGCGTTTCGGACAGGGTGGGTGGCTACACCTTC.

The J gene is TRBJ2-1, the V gene TRBV15; maybe TRBD1 (5 bases). CDR1 is LNHNV, CDR2 YYDKDF, per germline (reference sequence). Trimming took off 3 bases at V and 0 bases at J, with 15 bases between the two ends. The CDR3 sequence is 17 residues long. This CDR3 is CATSSPWGDRSYNEQFF. CDR3 bases: TGTGCCACCAGCAGTCCCTGGGGCGACCGCTCCTACAATGAGCAGTTCTTC.

The gene calls are TRBV7-2 and TRBJ1-1; the D is unclear. Trimming took off 5 bases at V and 6 bases at J, with 19 bases between the two ends. CDR1 SGHTA and CDR2 FQGNSA come from the germline V gene. The CDR3 has 15 residues. CDR3 sequence (DNA): TGTGCCAGCAGCCTCGGGGTGGGCTTTGGGGCTGAAGCTTTCTTT. It encodes CASSLGVGFGAEAFF. The full variable domain, completed using reference TRBV7-2 and TRBJ1-1, is GAGVSQSPSNKVTEKGKDVELRCDPISGHTALYWYRQSLGQGLEFLIYFQGNSAPDKSGLPSDRFSAERTGGSVSTLTIQRTQQEDSAVYLCASSLGVGFGAEAFFGQGTRLTVV.

V gene TRBV10-3 combines with J gene TRBJ1-2, with 7 bases lining up with TRBD1. CDR1 is ENHRY, CDR2 SYGVKD, per germline. The CDR3 is 15 residues long. Unmatched junction bases numbered 9, after V lost 6 bases and J lost 2 bases. CDR3 sequence: CAIRRASGQNYGYTF. The CDR3, as DNA: TGTGCCATCAGACGCGCTTCGGGACAGAACTATGGCTACACCTTC.

The V call is TRBV15, the J call TRBJ1-2; D is uncertain. This CDR3 region has 13 residues. V lost 0 bases, J lost 7 bases, and 9 bases lay in between. Germline assignment: CDR1 LNHNV and CDR2 YYDKDF (reference sequence). In DNA form, the CDR3 reads TGTGCCACCAGCAGAGATAACGGTTTTGGCTACACCTTC. It is translated as CATSRDNGFGYTF.

The chain employs TRBV11-2 and TRBJ2-1; 7 bases are shared with TRBD2. This CDR3 contains 15 residues. The junction had 12 bases not matched to a gene; V was cut back by 6 bases and J by 7 bases. Germline V gene data show CDR1 as SGHAT and CDR2 as FQNNGV. This chain's CDR3 is CASRPLRGRVNEQFF. The CDR3 DNA follows: TGTGCCAGCAGGCCCTTGAGAGGGAGGGTAAATGAGCAGTTCTTC.

The CDR3, as DNA: TGTGCCAGCAGCATAACAGAGAACACTGAAGCTTTCTTT. Translated: CASSITENTEAFF. The J gene is TRBJ1-1, the V gene TRBV11-1; D is unresolved. Germline CDR1 reads SGHAT; CDR2 reads FQDESV (reference sequence). The CDR3 extends over 13 amino acids. V was trimmed by 5 bases and J by 1 base, leaving 8 bases between them.

The genes are TRBV7-6 and TRBJ2-2; D not certain. V lost 2 bases to trimming and J lost 8 bases, with 9 bases between them. The CDR3 covers 13 residues. CDR1 and CDR2 (germline): SGHVS, FNYEAQ. The CDR3 nucleotides are TGTGCCAGCAGCTTAAGACAATCTGGGGAGCTGTTTTTT. Encoded protein: CASSLRQSGELFF.

The rearrangement joins TRBV12-5 to TRBJ1-1; 8 bases are a match to TRBD1. CDR1 is LGHNT, CDR2 FRNRAP, per germline. The CDR3 is 13 amino acids. With V trimmed by 6 bases and J by 5 bases, 5 bases remained unmatched. CDR3 coding DNA: TGTGCTAGTGGCCCAGGGGGCTGGACTGAAGCTTTCTTT. It translates to CASGPGGWTEAFF.

This clone was counted a few times. The genes are TRBV18 and TRBJ1-5; D is perhaps TRBD1 (6 bases). The CDR3 runs to 15 residues. V lost 5 bases, J lost 0 bases, and 11 bases lay in between. The germline V gene has CDR1 KGHSH and CDR2 LQKENI. The CDR3 loop reads CASSVGHDSNQPQHF. The CDR3 coding sequence is TGTGCCAGCTCAGTGGGACACGATAGCAATCAGCCCCAGCATTTT.

This clone was found a few times. This sequence joins TRBV12-5 and TRBJ2-7, with TRBD1 as a possible D gene (5 bases). Between the trimmed V and J ends, which lost 3 bases and 2 bases, there was a span of 14 bases. Per germline, CDR1 LGHNT and CDR2 FRNRAP. The CDR3 runs 15 residues. This chain's CDR3 is CASGFVKDKTYEQYF. The CDR3, as DNA: TGTGCTAGTGGTTTCGTTAAGGACAAAACCTACGAGCAGTACTTC.

J is TRBJ1-6 and V is TRBV15, with a weak D call TRBD1 (6 bases). Germline-derived CDR1 and CDR2 are LNHNV and YYDKDF (reference sequence). This CDR3 is built from 17 residues. Trimming took 1 base from V and 0 from J, leaving 10 bases between them. CDR3: CATSRVTGSSYNSPLHF. The CDR3 DNA follows: TGTGCCACCAGCAGAGTAACAGGGAGCTCCTATAATTCACCCCTCCACTTT.

This clone was picked up a small number of times. V gene TRBV7-8 combines with J gene TRBJ1-1; D remains ambiguous. This CDR3 region has 13 residues. The V and J ends lost 5 bases and 8 bases respectively, with 15 bases between them. Germline V gives CDR1 SGHVS, CDR2 FQNEAQ. The DNA of the CDR3 is TGTGCCAGCAGCACCCGGGCCGGGGTGGAAGCTTTCTTT. This sequence encodes CASSTRAGVEAFF.

The V and J genes are TRBV10-1 and TRBJ2-1, with 7 bases lining up with TRBD2. The V and J ends lost 11 bases and 4 bases, in that order; junction bases with no gene match: 8. Germline CDR1 is WNHNN and CDR2 is SYGVQD (reference sequence). CDR3 length equals 13 residues. CDR3 DNA sequence: TGCGCCCTAGGGAGTAGCGGGTACAATGAGCAGTTCTTC. Protein product: CALGSSGYNEQFF.

This clone has a single count. V is TRBV11-2 and J is TRBJ2-2, with 8 bases lining up with TRBD2. The CDR3 covers 16 residues. Germline trimming cut 2 bases from V and 1 base from J; bases unmatched to any gene: 3. Germline V gene data show CDR1 as SGHAT and CDR2 as FQNNGV. The CDR3 DNA is TGTGCCAGCAGCTTAAGGGCGGGGGGGAACACCGGGGAGCTGTTTTTT. Residues: CASSLRAGGNTGELFF.

The CDR3 here is CASSLGGGQNIQYF. CDR3 coding DNA: TGCGCCAGCAGCTTGGGGGGGGGCCAAAACATTCAGTACTTC. The genes are TRBV5-1 and TRBJ2-4; possible D gene TRBD2, 7 bases. V lost 0 bases, J lost 5 bases, and 9 bases lay in between. The CDR3 covers 14 residues. CDR1 SGHRS and CDR2 YFSETQ come from the germline V gene.

The V gene is TRBV30, the J gene TRBJ1-1; D is ambiguous. The germline V gene has CDR1 GTSNPN and CDR2 SVGIG (reference sequence). The CDR3 is 12 amino acids. Trimming cost V 2 bases and J 4 bases, with 8 bases left between them. The CDR3, as DNA: TGTGCCTGGAGTATTTCGGGCACTGAAGCTTTCTTT. Protein product: CAWSISGTEAFF.

This chain connects TRBV6-1 to TRBJ2-6; D may be TRBD1 (7 bases). Germline V gene sequence: CDR1 MNHNS, CDR2 SASEGT. V gave up 4 bases and J gave up 0 bases, with 22 bases separating them. The CDR3 is 20 residues long. CDR3 nucleotides: TGTGCCAGCAGTGGCCCTTCAGGGGGGCAATGGCACTCTGGGGCCAACGTCCTGACTTTC. This encodes CASSGPSGGQWHSGANVLTF.

V is TRBV4-2 and J is TRBJ2-7; the match to TRBD2 covers 10 bases. The CDR3 is made up of 16 amino acids. The germline V gene encodes CDR1 LGHNA and CDR2 YNFKEQ. Trimming removed 4 bases from V and 5 bases from J; junction bases left unmatched: 11. CDR3 bases: TGTGCCAGCAGCCCGGCCGCTAGCGGGGGTTACCACGAGCAGTACTTC. Translating it yields CASSPAASGGYHEQYF.

The V and J genes are TRBV2 and TRBJ2-1; D is uncertain. The CDR3 runs to 13 residues. Trimming took 1 base from V and 4 from J, leaving 5 bases between them. CDR1 and CDR2 from the germline V gene are SNHLY and FYNNEI. In nucleotides, the CDR3 is TGTGCCAGCAGTGAAGAACAGTACAATGAGCAGTTCTTC. Translating gives CASSEEQYNEQFF.

The chain links TRBV5-1 to TRBJ1-3; D gene ambiguous. The CDR3 has 15 amino acids. Trimming cost V 4 bases and J 6 bases, with 17 bases left between them. The V gene's germline CDR1 is SGHRS and CDR2 YFSETQ. The CDR3 protein is CASSPRTPAENTIYF. In DNA, the CDR3 is TGCGCCAGCAGCCCGAGGACTCCAGCTGAAAACACCATATATTTT.

The chain combines TRBV23-1 with TRBJ1-5, with TRBD1 identical over 8 bases. TRBV23-1 is treated as an ORF (open reading frame) with a function not yet certain. The CDR3 is made up of 16 amino acids. The J segment lost 3 bases and the V segment lost 3 bases, leaving 7 bases of the junction unmatched. CDR3 region: CASSQLRTGLNQPQHF. DNA of the CDR3: TGCGCCAGCAGTCAGTTGCGGACAGGGCTCAATCAGCCCCAGCATTTT.